This T cell receptor (beta chain) was identified in a study of siplizumab effects on memory and regulatory T cells. With 0 bases clipped from V and 4 bases from J, the junction kept 9 bases outside the gene matches. This CDR3 has 17 amino acids. From germline, CDR1 is KGHSH and CDR2 LQKENI. The table came from immunoSEQ multiplex PCR; TCRdb's copy has only in-frame clones and leaves some out. This table holds about 120,000 clones, 80% to 95% found once. The chain combines TRBV18 with TRBJ1-1, with 9 bases matching TRBD1. The sequence came from a human donor in good health. Sequencing used non-Treg CD4+ T cells sorted from blood. The chain's CDR3 is CASSPPQQGARTTEAFF. CDR3 DNA sequence: TGTGCCAGCTCACCACCCCAACAGGGGGCTCGGACCACTGAAGCTTTCTTT.